The rows below give T cell receptor beta chains drawn from one sample of a study of regulatory T cells in long-lasting Graves disease. MiXCR, applied by TCRdb to the multiplex PCR reads, yields one record per CDR3 protein. The data show about 340,000 distinct CDR3 sequences, around 20% seen once. The specimen comprised peripheral blood mononuclear cells (PBMCs), sampled when the disease was refractory, from a patient treated with antithyroid drugs. The receptors were sampled from a female donor with Graves disease. The conserved cysteine and the conserved F or W are not part of the CDR3 here.

>TRBV18
ASSHSMRDNEQF
>TRBV4-1
ASSHRSTSGPVGYGYT
>TRBV6-5
ASSYGGQGAHEQY
>TRBV4-1
ASSQVPGPQETQY
>TRBV11-2
ASRPQGIRRVMMQY
>TRBV5-1
ASSGFGGSQAGYNEQF
>TRBV27
ASSLMNRPYEQY
>TRBV5-1
ASSLDEGSIYGYT
>TRBV6-2/TRBV6-3
ASSYSLRVYDTEAF
>TRBV7-6
ASSLGTSGSFWETQY
>TRBV12-3/TRBV12-4
ASRDSGGGSETQY
>TRBV30
AWSIRGARRNQPQH
>TRBV4-3
ASSQGWDSSYEQY
>TRBV7-8
ASSYLFRQKGSGNTIY
>TRBV7-2
ASSYAVTSGLYGYT
>TRBV7-8
ASSPHSVADRAPYEQY
>TRBV18
ASSPRNEPYEQY
>TRBV15
ATSRDGREQY
>TRBV29-1
STEAFASYNEQF
>TRBV11-2
ASSFESGTAGDTGELF
>TRBV2
ASSEVSREQY
>TRBV19
ASSHLAGEGDEQY
>TRBV7-9
ASSLDAGWARYGYT
>TRBV19
ASSVRRGNTIY
>TRBV11-2
ASSPRQGVYEQY
>TRBV19
ASSILGGGLQETQY
>TRBV11-2
ASSLRLGVTEAF
>TRBV20-1
SAAYRDHNTEAF
>TRBV5-1
ASSLEPGIEKLF
>TRBV28
VSSLLQLNQPQH
>TRBV7-9
ASSLQGRDYGYT
>TRBV5-1
ASSRRDSNYGYT
>TRBV25-1
ASSADRVAGELF
>TRBV7-2
ASSERVVAF
>TRBV15
ATSRVQERNQPQH
>TRBV28
ASSLAPDRNYGYT
>TRBV19
ASSIGAENTGELF
>TRBV28
ASSLGGRKAKNIQY
>TRBV10-3
AISGFDRTEAF
>TRBV20-1
SARDSKGIAGKHQETQY
>TRBV7-8
ASNQDRGPGYGYT
>TRBV30
AWSSPTYEQY
>TRBV4-1
ASSQAGLGPERKAF
>TRBV12-3/TRBV12-4
ASRLPYEGYT
>TRBV6-2/TRBV6-3
ASSELAGGLRETQY
>TRBV28
ASSSTGGEVRNTEAF
>TRBV4-1
ASSQETGLTNYGYT
>TRBV20-1
SAPPSGTGGLRTDTQY
>TRBV10-2
ASSALAETQY
>TRBV18
ASSPTASNTEAF
>TRBV2
ASSPGLADYNEQF